This T cell receptor beta chain originates from a study of shared clonotypes between healthy human individuals. Findings and limits, study-wide: The diversity represented, both genetic and in exposure history, was limited by few donors.

Germline CDR1 is MGHDK and CDR2 is SYGVNS. The CDR3 contains 15 residues. The germline V and J ends were trimmed by 5 bases and 5 bases, with 15 bases remaining between them. Nashville, Tennessee was home to all donors, who were Caucasian adults. Remarks on this clone: Its antigen is unknown.

The genomic DNA of each subset was split evenly across several immunoSEQ plates. Generated by immunoSEQ multiplex PCR, the TCRdb table keeps only in-frame clones and is missing some. The data show about 2 million clones, around 95% seen once. The sample consisted of naive CD4+ T cells sorted from blood. Subset reported: CD45RA+ positively selected. The chain is built from TRBV25-1 and TRBJ1-4, with D perhaps matching TRBD1 (5 bases). This clonotype originated in a young man in good health. Here the CDR3 DNA reads TGTGCCAGCAGTCCTTGGACACCTTTGAATGAAAAACTGTTTTTT. Its protein is CASSPWTPLNEKLFF. Full variable domain (rest looked up from reference TRBV25-1 and TRBJ1-4): EADIYQTPRYLVIGTGKKITLECSQTMGHDKMYWYQQDPGMELHLIHYSYGVNSTEKGDLSSESTVSRIRTEHFPLTLESARPSHTSQYLCASSPWTPLNEKLFFGSGTQLSVL.